The 31 T cell receptor beta chains below come from one sample, sequenced in a study of spatial heterogeneity in lung cancer. TCRdb re-analysed the 5' RACE reads in MiXCR, keeping a single row per CDR3 protein. The table lists 35,000 to 55,000 distinct CDR3 sequences, roughly 7% of them singletons. Stated time point: sample taken at primary tumor resection. Sequencing was performed on whole RNA extracted from tumor and nontumor lung tissue, or from frozen PBMC, and the material was left unsorted. The material sequenced was PBMCs, taken at surgery. The receptors stem from a female donor with early-stage non-small cell lung cancer.

This clonotype was seen more than once but under ten times. This chain links TRBV20-1 with TRBJ2-7; 8 bases are a match to TRBD2. The CDR3 totals 13 residues. After removal of 6 bases from V and 6 bases from J, the junction contained 10 bases not matched to a gene. CDR1 is DFQATT, CDR2 SNEGSKA, per germline (reference sequence). The CDR3 reads CSAHNSGVGEQYF. The CDR3 nucleotides read TGCAGTGCCCATAATAGCGGGGTGGGCGAGCAGTACTTC.

This clonotype has ten or more counts. This chain's CDR3 is CASSPTGTDTQYF. The CDR3 nucleotides are TGTGCCAGCAGCCCGACAGGGACAGATACGCAGTATTTT. The chain joins TRBV3-1 to TRBJ2-3; 7 bases line up with TRBD1. With V trimmed by 4 bases and J by 3 bases, 1 base remained unmatched. CDR3 size: 13 residues. Germline V gene sequence: CDR1 LGHDT, CDR2 YNNKEL (reference sequence).

This clonotype was detected ten times or more. The CDR3 bases are TGCAGCGTTGATTCAGTTTTTCCCTACAATGAGCAGTTCTTC. Residues: CSVDSVFPYNEQFF. This sequence joins TRBV29-1 and TRBJ2-1; D unresolved. This CDR3 has 14 residues. Germline V gene sequence: CDR1 SQVTM, CDR2 ANQGSEA. V was clipped by 3 bases and J by 2 bases, with 11 bases between them.

This clonotype was seen many times. The chain couples TRBV27 to TRBJ2-7, with D possibly matching TRBD2 (6 bases). CDR1 is MNHEY and CDR2 is SMNVEV in the germline V gene (reference sequence). This CDR3 spans 16 amino acids. V lost 0 bases and J lost 7, with 19 bases in between. CDR3 amino acids: CASSLSGGVPPGEQYF. For the CDR3, the DNA is TGTGCCAGCAGTTTATCTGGAGGGGTCCCCCCGGGAGAGCAGTACTTC.

This chain connects TRBV20-1 to TRBJ1-2; possibly TRBD1 for D (6 bases). Per the germline V gene, CDR1 is DFQATT and CDR2 is SNEGSKA (reference sequence). V lost 0 bases and J 7 bases, leaving 15 bases between the germline ends. The CDR3 is 14 residues long. The CDR3 loop reads CSAREVAGVVGYTF. CDR3 coding DNA: TGCAGTGCTAGAGAAGTGGCAGGGGTGGTTGGCTACACCTTC.

This clonotype was counted between two and nine times. The V gene is TRBV3-1, the J gene TRBJ2-7, with D tentatively TRBD2 (5 bases). From germline, CDR1 is LGHDT and CDR2 YNNKEL (reference sequence). The CDR3 spans 13 residues. Trimming shortened V by 1 base and J by 9 bases, and 13 bases separated the two germline ends. This CDR3 is CASSQAGVLGQYF. In nucleotides, the CDR3 is TGTGCCAGCAGCCAAGCCGGGGTGCTTGGGCAGTACTTC.

Here the CDR3 reads CASSFAGDHTEAFF. DNA for the CDR3: TGTGCCAGCAGCTTCGCAGGGGACCACACTGAAGCTTTCTTT. V and J are TRBV5-6 and TRBJ1-1, with a tentative D call TRBD1 (6 bases). This CDR3 is built from 14 residues. Looked up from germline, CDR1 is SGHDT and CDR2 is YYEEEE. V was clipped by 2 bases and J by 3 bases, with 11 bases between them. The full variable domain, its missing parts supplied by reference TRBV5-6 and TRBJ1-1, is DAGVTQSPTHLIKTRGQQVTLRCSPKSGHDTVSWYQQALGQGPQFIFQYYEEEERQRGNFPDRFSGHQFPNYSSELNVNALLLGDSALYLCASSFAGDHTEAFFGQGTRLTVV.

The genes are TRBV15 and TRBJ2-1; possible D gene TRBD2, 5 bases. Trimming took off 0 bases at V and 10 bases at J, with 16 bases between the two ends. The CDR3 runs 15 residues. Germline V gene sequence: CDR1 LNHNV, CDR2 YYDKDF (reference sequence). The chain's CDR3 is CATSRDPSLGYEQFF. The DNA for the CDR3 is TGTGCCACCAGCAGAGATCCCTCACTAGGGTACGAGCAGTTCTTC.

With respect to this clonotype: With a much larger clone just one base away, this may be a read error. The V gene is TRBV28, the J gene TRBJ1-3; no clear D. CDR3 length: 12 amino acids. Germline-derived CDR1 and CDR2 are MDHEN and SYDVKM. Trimming shortened V by 4 bases and J by 8 bases, and 9 bases separated the two germline ends. The CDR3 here is CASSSPAYTIYF. CDR3 DNA sequence: TGTGCCAGCAGTTCCCCCGCGTACACCATATATTTT.

This clonotype came up many times. The chain couples TRBV10-3 to TRBJ2-7; TRBD1 is a possible D gene (6 bases). The V end was cut by 9 bases, the J end by 5 bases, with 20 bases between. CDR1 ENHRY and CDR2 SYGVKD come from the germline V gene. The CDR3 length is 14 residues. CDR3 nucleotide sequence: TGTGCCATGCCCCCTGGGGGACACCGCAACGAGCAGTACTTC. Encoded protein: CAMPPGGHRNEQYF.

This clonotype was found many times. The V call is TRBV4-3, the J call TRBJ1-4, with 8 bases aligning to TRBD1. The CDR3 loop spans 15 amino acids. Losses at the gene ends were 2 bases for V and 8 bases for J; bases not matched to a gene: 7. Germline CDR1 LGHNA, CDR2 YSLEER. CDR3 nucleotide sequence: TGCGCCAGCAGCCAAAGACAGGGGATGGGAGAAAAACTGTTTTTT. It codes for CASSQRQGMGEKLFF.

This clonotype appeared many times. For the CDR3, the DNA is TGTGCCAGCAGCTTGACGGCGACCCAGTACTTC. This gives the protein CASSLTATQYF. The genes are TRBV7-8 and TRBJ2-5; D is undetermined. V was trimmed by 3 bases and J by 7 bases, leaving 6 bases between them. Germline V lookup: CDR1 SGHVS, CDR2 FQNEAQ. The CDR3 length is 11 residues.

This clonotype has a count of ten or more. CDR3 nucleotide sequence: TGTGCCACCAGTGACGGACCCTACAATGAGCAGTTCTTC. It yields the protein CATSDGPYNEQFF. The chain has TRBV24-1 and TRBJ2-1; D not certain. The CDR3 covers 13 residues. V lost 4 bases, J lost 2 bases, and 5 bases lay in between. Germline CDR1 reads KGHDR; CDR2 reads SFDVKD.

This clonotype was seen only a few times. V usage is TRBV5-1 and J usage is TRBJ2-6, with D unresolved. The V end lost 7 bases, the J end lost 2 bases, and 7 bases lay between the germline ends. The germline gives CDR1 SGHRS, CDR2 YFSETQ. The CDR3 contains 13 residues. The CDR3 coding sequence is TGCGCCAGCTGCGAGACTGGGGCCAACGTCCTGACTTTC. Residues: CASCETGANVLTF.

The J gene is TRBJ1-6, the V gene TRBV5-1; TRBD1 agrees at 7 bases. After removal of 1 base from V and 5 bases from J, the junction contained 3 bases not matched to a gene. Looked up from germline, CDR1 is SGHRS and CDR2 is YFSETQ. The CDR3 sequence is 15 residues long. The CDR3 nucleotides are TGCGCCAGCAGCTTGTCGACAGGGAATAATTCACCCCTCCACTTT. It encodes CASSLSTGNNSPLHF.

The chain uses TRBV6-2 or TRBV6-3 and TRBJ2-2; D is unresolved. The CDR3 has 10 amino acids. Germline V gene data show CDR1 as MNHEY and CDR2 as SVGEGT. V was pared by 8 bases and J by 7 bases, with 5 bases between. The CDR3 DNA follows: TGTGCCAGCCGCGACGGGGAGCTGTTTTTT. This translates into CASRDGELFF.

The chain carries TRBV10-3 and TRBJ2-5; TRBD2 aligns across 8 bases. The CDR3 spans 14 residues. Trimming at V came to 4 bases and at J to 5 bases, leaving 6 bases not matched to a gene. Germline CDR1 and CDR2: ENHRY and SYGVKD. CDR3 DNA: TGTGCCATCAGTGCCCAGACTAGCGTGGAGACCCAGTACTTC. It codes for CAISAQTSVETQYF.

CDR3 protein: CASRDLAGNNEQFF. CDR3 sequence (DNA): TGTGCCAGCAGGGATCTAGCGGGAAACAATGAGCAGTTCTTC. This chain joins TRBV2 and TRBJ2-1, with 9 nucleotides matching TRBD2. Germline V CDR1 and CDR2: SNHLY, FYNNEI. Trimming at V came to 6 bases and at J to 5 bases, leaving 5 bases not matched to a gene. There are 14 residues in the CDR3.

This clonotype was counted a few times. Just one base apart from a much larger clone, this may be a read error. The V call is TRBV5-1, the J call TRBJ2-2; D gene uncertain. The germline V gene has CDR1 SGHRS and CDR2 YFSETQ. The germline V and J ends were trimmed by 0 bases and 2 bases, with 11 bases remaining between them. The CDR3 length is 16 residues. This CDR3 is CASSLGLTHNTGELFF. The DNA of the CDR3 is TGCGCCAGCAGCTTGGGACTGACCCATAACACCGGGGAGCTGTTTTTT.

The chain uses TRBV20-1 and TRBJ2-5; weak D call: TRBD2 (6 bases). The germline V gene has CDR1 DFQATT and CDR2 SNEGSKA (reference sequence). Trimming stripped 5 bases from V and 5 bases from J, with 18 bases between. The CDR3 loop spans 14 amino acids. CDR3 sequence: CSAEKTRGGETQYF. The CDR3 region has the DNA TGCAGTGCTGAAAAGACTAGAGGAGGGGAGACCCAGTACTTC.

This clonotype was observed at least ten times. The chain is built from TRBV14 and TRBJ2-7, with 8 positions matching TRBD1. This CDR3 region has 18 residues. J lost 0 bases, V lost 0 bases, and 10 bases had no gene match. CDR1 and CDR2 (germline): SGHDN, FVKESK. The CDR3 reads CASSQESLADRDSYEQYF. CDR3 DNA: TGTGCCAGCAGCCAAGAGAGTCTTGCGGACAGGGACTCCTACGAGCAGTACTTC.

This clonotype was seen more than once but under ten times. CDR3: CASSPVGLAGGRADTQYF. Written as DNA, the CDR3 is TGTGCCAGCAGCCCAGTGGGACTAGCGGGGGGGCGCGCAGATACGCAGTATTTT. The chain uses TRBV7-2 and TRBJ2-3; 16 positions agree with TRBD2. Unmatched junction bases numbered 9, after V lost 5 bases and J lost 4 bases. The CDR3 extends over 18 amino acids. The germline V gene encodes CDR1 SGHTA and CDR2 FQGNSA.

This clonotype was counted ten times or more. This rearrangement joins TRBV12-3 or TRBV12-4 to TRBJ2-5; possible D gene TRBD2, 5 bases. V lost 3 bases and J 7 bases, leaving 12 bases between the germline ends. The CDR3 extends over 13 amino acids. In nucleotides, the CDR3 is TGTGCCAGCAGTTTGCAATCAGGAGGGACCCAGTACTTC. This sequence encodes CASSLQSGGTQYF.

This clonotype was recorded many times. The V call is TRBV29-1, the J call TRBJ1-1, with 7 bases aligning to TRBD1. Per germline, CDR1 SQVTM and CDR2 ANQGSEA. The CDR3 has 14 amino acids. J lost 1 base, V lost 0 bases, and 2 bases had no gene match. The CDR3, as DNA: TGCAGCGTTGAAGATCGACAGGGGAACACTGAAGCTTTCTTT. This sequence encodes CSVEDRQGNTEAFF.

The V call is TRBV7-9, the J call TRBJ1-1; possible D gene TRBD1, 6 bases. Germline CDR1 SEHNR, CDR2 FQNEAQ (reference sequence). The CDR3 has 15 amino acids. With 5 bases removed from V and 2 bases from J, the gap between germline ends came to 15 bases. The CDR3 protein is CASSLKGTSNTEAFF. CDR3 bases: TGTGCCAGCAGCCTAAAAGGGACATCTAACACTGAAGCTTTCTTT.

This clonotype was detected many times. The chain carries TRBV3-1 and TRBJ2-7, with a weak D call TRBD2 (5 bases). V was pared by 3 bases and J by 4 bases, with 13 bases between. Germline V gene sequence: CDR1 LGHDT, CDR2 YNNKEL (reference sequence). The CDR3 loop spans 14 amino acids. Here the CDR3 DNA reads TGTGCCAGCAGCCACACAGCATCGGGATACGAGCAGTACTTC. This codes for CASSHTASGYEQYF.

This clonotype was counted many times. The chain joins TRBV6-5 to TRBJ2-6; D not certain. V was trimmed by 0 bases and J by 0 bases, leaving 12 bases between them. CDR1 is MNHEY, CDR2 SVGAGI, per germline. The CDR3 runs 18 residues. The CDR3 loop is CASSYSTNPRSGANVLTF. The CDR3 region has the DNA TGTGCCAGCAGTTACTCTACGAACCCGCGCTCTGGGGCCAACGTCCTGACTTTC.

This clonotype occurred a few times. The chain combines TRBV19 with TRBJ2-5; possibly TRBD2 for D (6 bases). CDR3 length: 14 amino acids. V was clipped by 1 base and J by 3 bases, with 9 bases between them. The germline gives CDR1 LNHDA, CDR2 SQIVND (reference sequence). The CDR3 here is CASSIARREETQYF. CDR3 sequence (DNA): TGTGCCAGTAGTATAGCGAGGAGGGAAGAGACCCAGTACTTC.

This chain connects TRBV12-3 or TRBV12-4 to TRBJ2-7, with TRBD1 matching 10 bases. The CDR3 has 14 residues. Losses at the gene ends were 4 bases for V and 2 bases for J; bases not matched to a gene: 2. The CDR3: CASSWGQGPYEQYF. CDR3 coding DNA: TGTGCCAGCAGTTGGGGACAGGGGCCCTACGAGCAGTACTTC.

The CDR3 region is CAYDRELNYGYTF. The CDR3 nucleotides read TGTGCCTACGACAGGGAGTTAAACTATGGCTACACCTTC. J is TRBJ1-2 and V is TRBV30; 7 positions match TRBD1. This CDR3 has 13 amino acids. The J segment lost 2 bases and the V segment lost 7 bases, leaving 7 bases of the junction unmatched. Germline loops: CDR1 GTSNPN, CDR2 SVGIG (reference sequence).

This clonotype appeared many times. The V and J genes are TRBV15 and TRBJ2-2; D gene ambiguous. This CDR3 is 13 amino acids long. Trimming removed 9 bases at V and 0 bases at J, with 8 bases between. Per the germline V gene, CDR1 is LNHNV and CDR2 is YYDKDF (reference sequence). CDR3 sequence reads: CATTTANTGELFF. In nucleotides, the CDR3 is TGTGCCACAACAACAGCGAACACCGGGGAGCTGTTTTTT.